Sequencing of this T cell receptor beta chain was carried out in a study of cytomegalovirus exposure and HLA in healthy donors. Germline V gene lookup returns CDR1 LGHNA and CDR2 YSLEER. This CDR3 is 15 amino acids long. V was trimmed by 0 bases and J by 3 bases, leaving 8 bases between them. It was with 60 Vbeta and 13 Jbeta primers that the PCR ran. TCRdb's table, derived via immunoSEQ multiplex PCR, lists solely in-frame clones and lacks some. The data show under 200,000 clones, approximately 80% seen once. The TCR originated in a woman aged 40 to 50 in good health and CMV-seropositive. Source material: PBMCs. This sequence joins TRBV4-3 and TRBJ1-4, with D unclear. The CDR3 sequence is CASSQEGQSNEKLFF. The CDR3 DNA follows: TGCGCCAGCAGCCAAGAGGGCCAGTCTAATGAAAAACTGTTTTTT.